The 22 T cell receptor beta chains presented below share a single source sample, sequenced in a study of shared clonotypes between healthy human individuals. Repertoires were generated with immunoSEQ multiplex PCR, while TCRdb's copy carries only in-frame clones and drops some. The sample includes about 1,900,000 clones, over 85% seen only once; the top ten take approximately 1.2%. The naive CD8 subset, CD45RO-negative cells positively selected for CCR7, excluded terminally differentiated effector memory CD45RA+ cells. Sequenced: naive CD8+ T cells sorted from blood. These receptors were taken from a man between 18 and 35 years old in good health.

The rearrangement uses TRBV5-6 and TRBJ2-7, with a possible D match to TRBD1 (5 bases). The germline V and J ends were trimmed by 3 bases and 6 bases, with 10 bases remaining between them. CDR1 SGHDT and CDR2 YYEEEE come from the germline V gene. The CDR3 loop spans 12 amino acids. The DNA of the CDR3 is TGTGCCAGCAGCTGGGGCCTGGGCGAGCAGTACTTC. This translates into CASSWGLGEQYF.

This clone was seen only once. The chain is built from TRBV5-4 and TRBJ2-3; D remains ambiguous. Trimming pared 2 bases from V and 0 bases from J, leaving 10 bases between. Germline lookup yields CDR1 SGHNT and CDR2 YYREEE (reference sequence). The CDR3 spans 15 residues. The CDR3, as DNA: TGTGCCAGCAGCTTAGGGATAACTAGCACAGATACGCAGTATTTT. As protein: CASSLGITSTDTQYF.

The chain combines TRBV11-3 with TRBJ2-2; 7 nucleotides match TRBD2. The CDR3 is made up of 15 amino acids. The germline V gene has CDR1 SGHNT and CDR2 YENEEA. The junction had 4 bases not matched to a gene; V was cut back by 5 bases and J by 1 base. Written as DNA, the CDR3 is TGTGCCAGCAGCCCCTGGGAGGGGAACACCGGGGAGCTGTTTTTT. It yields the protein CASSPWEGNTGELFF.

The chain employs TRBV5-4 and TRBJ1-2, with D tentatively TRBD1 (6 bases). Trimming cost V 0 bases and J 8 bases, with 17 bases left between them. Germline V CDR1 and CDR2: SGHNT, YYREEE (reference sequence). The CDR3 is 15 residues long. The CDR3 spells CASSLAGGDIWGYTF. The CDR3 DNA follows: TGTGCCAGCAGCTTGGCTGGGGGCGACATTTGGGGCTACACCTTC.

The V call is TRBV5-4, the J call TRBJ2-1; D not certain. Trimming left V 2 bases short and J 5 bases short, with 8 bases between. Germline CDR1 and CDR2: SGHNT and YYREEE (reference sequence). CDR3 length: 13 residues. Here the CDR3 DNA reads TGTGCCAGCAGCTTAGGAGACGACAATGAGCAGTTCTTC. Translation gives CASSLGDDNEQFF.

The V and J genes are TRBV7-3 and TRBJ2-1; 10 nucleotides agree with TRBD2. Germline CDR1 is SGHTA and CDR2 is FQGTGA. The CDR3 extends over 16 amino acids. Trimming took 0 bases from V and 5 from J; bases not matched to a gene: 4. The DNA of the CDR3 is TGTGCCAGCAGCTTAACGGCTAGCGGGGGAAACAATGAGCAGTTCTTC. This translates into CASSLTASGGNNEQFF.

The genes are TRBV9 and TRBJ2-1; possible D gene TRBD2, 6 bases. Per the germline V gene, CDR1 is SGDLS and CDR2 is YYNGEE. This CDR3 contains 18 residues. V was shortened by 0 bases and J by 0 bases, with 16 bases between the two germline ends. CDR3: CASSVVSSGASSYNEQFF. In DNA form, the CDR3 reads TGTGCCAGCAGCGTAGTGAGTAGCGGCGCAAGCTCCTACAATGAGCAGTTCTTC.

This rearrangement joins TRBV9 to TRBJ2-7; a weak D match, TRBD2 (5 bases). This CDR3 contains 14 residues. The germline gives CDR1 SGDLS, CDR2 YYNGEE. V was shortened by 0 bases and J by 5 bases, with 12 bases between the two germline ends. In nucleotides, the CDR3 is TGTGCCAGCAGCGTAGCCGGTAGCGTCGACGAGCAGTACTTC. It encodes CASSVAGSVDEQYF.

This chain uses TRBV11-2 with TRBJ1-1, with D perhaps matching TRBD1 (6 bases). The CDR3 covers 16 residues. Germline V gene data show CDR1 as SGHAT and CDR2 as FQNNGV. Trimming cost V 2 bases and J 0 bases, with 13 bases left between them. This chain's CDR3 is CASSLRQGILNTEAFF. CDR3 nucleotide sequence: TGTGCCAGCAGCTTACGGCAGGGGATTTTGAACACTGAAGCTTTCTTT.

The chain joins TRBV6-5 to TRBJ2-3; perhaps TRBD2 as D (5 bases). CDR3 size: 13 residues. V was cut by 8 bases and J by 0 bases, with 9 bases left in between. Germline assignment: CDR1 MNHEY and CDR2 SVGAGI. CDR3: CASYRDSTDTQYF. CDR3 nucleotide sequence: TGTGCCAGCTACCGGGATAGCACAGATACGCAGTATTTT.

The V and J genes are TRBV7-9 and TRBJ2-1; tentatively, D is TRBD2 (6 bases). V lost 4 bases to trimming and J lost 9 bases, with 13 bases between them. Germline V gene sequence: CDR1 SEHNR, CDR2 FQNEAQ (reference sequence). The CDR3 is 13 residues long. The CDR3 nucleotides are TGTGCCAGCAGCTGGGACTCCGCGGGTGAGCAGTTCTTC. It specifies CASSWDSAGEQFF. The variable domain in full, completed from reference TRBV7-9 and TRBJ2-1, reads DTGVSQNPRHKITKRGQNVTFRCDPISEHNRLYWYRQTLGQGPEFLTYFQNEAQLEKSRLLSDRFSAERPKGSFSTLEIQRTEQGDSAMYLCASSWDSAGEQFFGPGTRLTVL.

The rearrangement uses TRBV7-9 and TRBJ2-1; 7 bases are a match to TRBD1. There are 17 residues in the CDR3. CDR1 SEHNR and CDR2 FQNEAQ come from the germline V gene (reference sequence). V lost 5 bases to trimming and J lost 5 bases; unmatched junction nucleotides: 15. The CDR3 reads CASSTDREHHSNNEQFF. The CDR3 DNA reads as TGTGCCAGCAGCACCGACAGGGAACACCACAGTAACAATGAGCAGTTCTTC.

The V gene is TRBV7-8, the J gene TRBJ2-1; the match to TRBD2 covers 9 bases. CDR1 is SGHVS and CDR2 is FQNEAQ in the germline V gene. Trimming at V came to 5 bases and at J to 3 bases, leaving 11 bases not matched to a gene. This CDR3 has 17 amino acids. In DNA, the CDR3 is TGTGCCAGCAGCCCCGGAATAGCGGGAGTTGGCTACAATGAGCAGTTCTTC. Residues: CASSPGIAGVGYNEQFF. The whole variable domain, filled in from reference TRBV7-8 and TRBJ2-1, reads GAGVSQSPRYKVAKRGQDVALRCDPISGHVSLFWYQQALGQGPEFLTYFQNEAQLDKSGLPSDRFFAERPEGSVSTLKIQRTQQEDSAVYLCASSPGIAGVGYNEQFFGPGTRLTVL.

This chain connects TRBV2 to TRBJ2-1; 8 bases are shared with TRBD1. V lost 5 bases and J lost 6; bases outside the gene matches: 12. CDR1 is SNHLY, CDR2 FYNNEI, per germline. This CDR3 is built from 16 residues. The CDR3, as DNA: TGTGCCAGCAGTAACCGCGGACAGGGAACGGGCAATGAGCAGTTCTTC. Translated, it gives CASSNRGQGTGNEQFF.

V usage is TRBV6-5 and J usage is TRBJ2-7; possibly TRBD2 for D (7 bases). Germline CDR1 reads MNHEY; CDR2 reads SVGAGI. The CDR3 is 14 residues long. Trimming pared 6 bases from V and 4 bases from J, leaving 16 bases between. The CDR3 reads CASSLGGGGYEQYF. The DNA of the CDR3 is TGTGCCAGCAGCCTGGGAGGGGGGGGTTACGAGCAGTACTTC.

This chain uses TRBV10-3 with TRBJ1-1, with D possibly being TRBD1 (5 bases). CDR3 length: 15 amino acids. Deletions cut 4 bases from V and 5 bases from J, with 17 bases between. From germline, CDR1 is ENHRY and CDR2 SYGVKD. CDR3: CAISGETQGITEAFF. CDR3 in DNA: TGTGCCATCAGTGGCGAGACTCAGGGTATAACTGAAGCTTTCTTT.

The CDR3 loop is CASSFNTYEQYF. In DNA, the CDR3 is TGTGCCAGCAGTTTTAACACCTACGAGCAGTACTTC. This chain uses TRBV6-5 with TRBJ2-7; D remains unclear. The CDR3 covers 12 residues. Germline V gives CDR1 MNHEY, CDR2 SVGAGI. V lost 4 bases and J lost 2, with 6 bases in between.

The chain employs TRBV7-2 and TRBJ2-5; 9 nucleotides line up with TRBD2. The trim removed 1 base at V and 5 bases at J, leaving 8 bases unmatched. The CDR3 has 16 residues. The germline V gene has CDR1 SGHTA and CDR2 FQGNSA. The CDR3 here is CASSLEGGRAYETQYF. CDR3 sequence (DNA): TGTGCCAGCAGCTTAGAGGGCGGGAGGGCCTATGAGACCCAGTACTTC.

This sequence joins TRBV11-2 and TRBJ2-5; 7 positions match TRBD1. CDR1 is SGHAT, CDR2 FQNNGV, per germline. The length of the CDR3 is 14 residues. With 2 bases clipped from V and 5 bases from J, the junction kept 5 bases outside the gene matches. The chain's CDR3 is CASSLIPGQETQYF. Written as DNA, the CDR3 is TGTGCCAGCAGCTTAATTCCGGGACAGGAGACCCAGTACTTC.

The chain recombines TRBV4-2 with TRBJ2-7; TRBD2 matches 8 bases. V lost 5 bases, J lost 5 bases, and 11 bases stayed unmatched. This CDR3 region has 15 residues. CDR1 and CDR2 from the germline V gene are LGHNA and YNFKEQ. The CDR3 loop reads CASSEPGLVSNEQYF. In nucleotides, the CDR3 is TGTGCCAGCAGCGAACCGGGACTAGTTTCAAACGAGCAGTACTTC.

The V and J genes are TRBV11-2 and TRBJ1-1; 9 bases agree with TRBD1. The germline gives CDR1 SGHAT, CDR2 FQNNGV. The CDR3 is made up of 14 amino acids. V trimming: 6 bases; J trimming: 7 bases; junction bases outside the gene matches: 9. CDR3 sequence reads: CASRLTGGAVEAFF. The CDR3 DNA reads TGTGCCAGCAGACTTACAGGGGGCGCGGTTGAAGCTTTCTTT.

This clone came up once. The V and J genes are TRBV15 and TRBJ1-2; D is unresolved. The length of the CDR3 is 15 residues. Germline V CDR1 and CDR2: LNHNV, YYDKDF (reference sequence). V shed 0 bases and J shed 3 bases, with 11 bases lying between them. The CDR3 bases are TGTGCCACCAGCAGAGAGGCAGGAACATACTATGGCTACACCTTC. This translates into CATSREAGTYYGYTF.